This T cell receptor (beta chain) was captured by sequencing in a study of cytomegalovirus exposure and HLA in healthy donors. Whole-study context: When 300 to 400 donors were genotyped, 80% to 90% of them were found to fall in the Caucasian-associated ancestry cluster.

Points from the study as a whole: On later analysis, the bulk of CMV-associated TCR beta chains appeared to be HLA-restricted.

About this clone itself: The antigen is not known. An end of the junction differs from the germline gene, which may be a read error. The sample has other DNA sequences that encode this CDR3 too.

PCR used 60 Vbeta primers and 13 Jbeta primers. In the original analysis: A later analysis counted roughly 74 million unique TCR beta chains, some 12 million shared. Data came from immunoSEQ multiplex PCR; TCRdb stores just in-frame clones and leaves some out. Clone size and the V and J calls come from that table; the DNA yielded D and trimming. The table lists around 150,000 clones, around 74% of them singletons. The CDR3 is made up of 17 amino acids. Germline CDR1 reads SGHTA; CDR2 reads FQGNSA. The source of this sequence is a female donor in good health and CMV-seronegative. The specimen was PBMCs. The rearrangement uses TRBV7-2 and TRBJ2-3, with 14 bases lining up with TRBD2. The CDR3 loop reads CASSLGLAGGRGDTQYF. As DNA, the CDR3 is TGTGCCAGCAGCTTAGGACTAGCGGGAGGGCGCGGAGATACACAGTATTTT.